This T cell receptor beta chain emerged from a study of blood T cell repertoires in COVID-19. Germline lookup yields CDR1 LGHNA and CDR2 YNFKEQ. The CDR3 runs to 13 residues. Trimming cost V 4 bases and J 3 bases, with 8 bases left between them. Produced via immunoSEQ multiplex PCR; TCRdb's table is partial and in-frame only. This repertoire shows some 250,000 clones, 70% to 90% found once; its top ten account for 1.5% to 2%. The genes are TRBV4-2 and TRBJ2-3, with D maybe TRBD1 (5 bases). The sample consisted of PBMCs or T cells enriched from blood (not recorded which). The sequence was obtained from a woman aged 45-59 years who had recovered from COVID-19. The CDR3 protein is CASSRDRTDTQYF. As DNA, the CDR3 is TGTGCCAGCAGCCGCGACAGAACAGATACGCAGTATTTT.